These 2 T cell receptor beta chains came from one sample sequenced in a study of T cell clonality in common variable immunodeficiency. Libraries were prepared by immunoSEQ multiplex PCR; TCRdb keeps only in-frame clonotypes and omits some of them. The sample holds about 64,000 clones, and no clone turns up only once. Sequencing input: peripheral blood mononuclear cells. All receptors derive from a person between 18 and 75 years old in good health.

This clone was recorded at least ten times. The read falls 3 residues short of the CDR3 end, and the missing part is taken from the germline J gene. J is TRBJ2-7 and V is TRBV28, with D perhaps matching TRBD2 (6 bases). This CDR3 spans 12 amino acids. V was trimmed by 8 bases and J by 3 bases, leaving 11 bases between them. Germline V gene lookup returns CDR1 MDHEN and CDR2 SYDVKM. The covered CDR3 bases are TGTGCCAGCCTGCGGGAAAACTACGAG. It translates to CASLRENYE. From start to end, the CDR3 is CASLRENYEQYF.

This clone was recorded at least ten times. CDR3 region: CASSDRGLGNSPLHF. The part of the CDR3 DNA that was read is TGTGCCAGCAGTGACCGGGGTCTCGGGAATTCACCC. The chain joins TRBV6-1 to TRBJ1-6, with D uncertain. The CDR3 end is not reached by the read, which stops 3 residues before it; the germline J gene fills it in. Between the trimmed V and J ends, which lost 3 bases and 7 bases, there was a span of 13 bases. The CDR3 runs 15 residues. The V gene's germline CDR1 is MNHNS and CDR2 SASEGT.